A single sample gave rise to the 10 T cell receptor beta chains below, sequenced in a study of T-cell reconstitution after alpha-beta-depleted transplantation in children. TCRbeta library construction was performed incorporating unique molecular identifiers. MiXCR was run by TCRdb on the PCR reads, yielding one entry per CDR3 protein. This sample yields about 120,000 distinct CDR3 sequences, of which over 9% are seen a single time; about 7.3% belongs to the top ten. This material consisted of PBMCs from the stem cell graft donor, taken from the stem cell graft. The receptors stem from a human donor who donated a stem cell graft to a child with acute lymphoblastic leukemia.

The sample holds many counts of this clonotype. The chain joins TRBV20-1 to TRBJ1-6; D is perhaps TRBD1 (5 bases). Trimming pared 3 bases from V and 7 bases from J, leaving 10 bases between. CDR3 length equals 13 residues. From germline, CDR1 is DFQATT and CDR2 SNEGSKA (reference sequence). The CDR3 DNA reads TGCAGTGCTAGCCGGGACGGGAATTCACCCCTCCACTTT. Amino acid sequence: CSASRDGNSPLHF.

Many counts were recorded for this clonotype. The chain carries TRBV12-3 or TRBV12-4 and TRBJ2-5; D tentatively reads TRBD1 or TRBD2 (6 bases each). CDR3 length: 14 residues. V lost 2 bases to trimming and J lost 4 bases, with 11 bases between them. For the CDR3, the DNA is TGTGCCAGCAGTTTACGGGGGCCGGGAGAGACCCAGTACTTC. This translates into CASSLRGPGETQYF.

This clonotype was seen a handful of times. CDR3 sequence: CASSTGQNSYEQYF. The CDR3 DNA reads TGTGCCAGCAGCACGGGACAAAACTCCTACGAGCAGTACTTC. V gene TRBV7-9 combines with J gene TRBJ2-7; possibly TRBD1 for D (6 bases). The ends were cut back, 5 bases at V and 0 bases at J, with 11 bases in the middle. The CDR3 runs to 14 residues. Germline V gene sequence: CDR1 SEHNR, CDR2 FQNEAQ (reference sequence).

The CDR3 nucleotides read TGCGCCAGCAGCCAAGATCTACCAGGGAGAGGGGAGCTGTTTTTT. Protein: CASSQDLPGRGELFF. The chain recombines TRBV4-3 with TRBJ2-2; either TRBD1 or TRBD2 may supply D (5 bases each). V lost 0 bases and J 8 bases, leaving 13 bases between the germline ends. This CDR3 contains 15 residues. CDR1 and CDR2 (germline): LGHNA, YSLEER.

In this sample, this clonotype turned up many times. This chain links TRBV5-1 with TRBJ2-6; D not resolved. This CDR3 has 13 amino acids. V dropped 6 bases and J dropped 0 bases, with 4 bases sitting between them. The germline CDR1 and CDR2 sequences are SGHRS and YFSETQ. This CDR3 reads CASIASGANVLTF. The CDR3 coding sequence is TGCGCCAGCATTGCCTCTGGGGCCAACGTCCTGACTTTC.

This clonotype was seen a handful of times. The V and J genes are TRBV6-5 and TRBJ1-5, with D maybe TRBD1 (5 bases). This CDR3 is 15 amino acids long. Germline CDR1 reads MNHEY; CDR2 reads SVGAGI. The V gene lost 0 bases and the J gene lost 2 bases, with 8 bases spanning the gap. The CDR3 reads CASSYSGVGNQPQHF. The CDR3 DNA reads as TGTGCCAGCAGTTACTCAGGGGTCGGCAATCAGCCCCAGCATTTT.

This clonotype was found many times. The chain uses TRBV18 and TRBJ1-1; TRBD1 matches 9 bases. Germline V lookup: CDR1 KGHSH, CDR2 LQKENI. This CDR3 contains 15 residues. V lost 2 bases, J lost 3 bases, and 4 bases stayed unmatched. The CDR3 DNA reads TGTGCCAGCTCACCAGCTGGGACAGGGCACACTGAAGCTTTCTTT. Translating gives CASSPAGTGHTEAFF.

This clonotype was seen only a few times. Germline and junction disagree at one end, which may indicate a read error. This chain uses TRBV7-7 with TRBJ2-2; 7 bases line up with TRBD2. The length of the CDR3 is 16 residues. The V gene's germline CDR1 is SSHAT and CDR2 FNYEAQ (reference sequence). The CDR3 region has the DNA TGTGCTAGCAGCTTTAGGCTAGCGGATAACACCGGGGAGCTGTTTTTT. Protein: CASSFRLADNTGELFF.

In its sample, this clonotype was seen many times. This sequence joins TRBV29-1 and TRBJ1-2; D gene uncertain. V lost 4 bases and J 2 bases, leaving 14 bases between the germline ends. Germline CDR1 is SQVTM and CDR2 is ANQGSEA. The CDR3 contains 14 residues. The CDR3 sequence is CSVAAESGNYGYTF. The CDR3 coding sequence is TGCAGCGTTGCAGCGGAGTCAGGAAACTATGGCTACACCTTC.

Many counts were recorded for this clonotype. V usage is TRBV6-5 and J usage is TRBJ2-1; the match to TRBD1 covers 9 bases. The CDR3 runs 15 residues. Germline CDR1 MNHEY, CDR2 SVGAGI. J was trimmed by 3 bases and V by 6 bases; bases with no gene match: 6. The CDR3 loop reads CASRTGDRVYNEQFF. The CDR3 nucleotides read TGTGCCAGCAGAACCGGGGACAGGGTCTACAATGAGCAGTTCTTC.